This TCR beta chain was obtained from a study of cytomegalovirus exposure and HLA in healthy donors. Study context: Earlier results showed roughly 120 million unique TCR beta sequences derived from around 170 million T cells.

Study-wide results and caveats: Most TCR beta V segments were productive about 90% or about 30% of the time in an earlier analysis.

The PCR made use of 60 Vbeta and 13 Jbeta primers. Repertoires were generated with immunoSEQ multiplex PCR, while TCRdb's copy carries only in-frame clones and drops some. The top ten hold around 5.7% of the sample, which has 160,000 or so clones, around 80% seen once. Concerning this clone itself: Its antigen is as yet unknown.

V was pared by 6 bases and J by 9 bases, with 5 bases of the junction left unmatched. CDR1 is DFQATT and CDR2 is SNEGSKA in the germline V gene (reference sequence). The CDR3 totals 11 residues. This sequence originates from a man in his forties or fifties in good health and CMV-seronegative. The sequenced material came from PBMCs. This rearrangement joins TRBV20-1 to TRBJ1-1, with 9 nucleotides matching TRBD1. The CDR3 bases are TGCAGTGCACGGACAGGGGAGAAAGCTTTCTTT. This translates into CSARTGEKAFF.